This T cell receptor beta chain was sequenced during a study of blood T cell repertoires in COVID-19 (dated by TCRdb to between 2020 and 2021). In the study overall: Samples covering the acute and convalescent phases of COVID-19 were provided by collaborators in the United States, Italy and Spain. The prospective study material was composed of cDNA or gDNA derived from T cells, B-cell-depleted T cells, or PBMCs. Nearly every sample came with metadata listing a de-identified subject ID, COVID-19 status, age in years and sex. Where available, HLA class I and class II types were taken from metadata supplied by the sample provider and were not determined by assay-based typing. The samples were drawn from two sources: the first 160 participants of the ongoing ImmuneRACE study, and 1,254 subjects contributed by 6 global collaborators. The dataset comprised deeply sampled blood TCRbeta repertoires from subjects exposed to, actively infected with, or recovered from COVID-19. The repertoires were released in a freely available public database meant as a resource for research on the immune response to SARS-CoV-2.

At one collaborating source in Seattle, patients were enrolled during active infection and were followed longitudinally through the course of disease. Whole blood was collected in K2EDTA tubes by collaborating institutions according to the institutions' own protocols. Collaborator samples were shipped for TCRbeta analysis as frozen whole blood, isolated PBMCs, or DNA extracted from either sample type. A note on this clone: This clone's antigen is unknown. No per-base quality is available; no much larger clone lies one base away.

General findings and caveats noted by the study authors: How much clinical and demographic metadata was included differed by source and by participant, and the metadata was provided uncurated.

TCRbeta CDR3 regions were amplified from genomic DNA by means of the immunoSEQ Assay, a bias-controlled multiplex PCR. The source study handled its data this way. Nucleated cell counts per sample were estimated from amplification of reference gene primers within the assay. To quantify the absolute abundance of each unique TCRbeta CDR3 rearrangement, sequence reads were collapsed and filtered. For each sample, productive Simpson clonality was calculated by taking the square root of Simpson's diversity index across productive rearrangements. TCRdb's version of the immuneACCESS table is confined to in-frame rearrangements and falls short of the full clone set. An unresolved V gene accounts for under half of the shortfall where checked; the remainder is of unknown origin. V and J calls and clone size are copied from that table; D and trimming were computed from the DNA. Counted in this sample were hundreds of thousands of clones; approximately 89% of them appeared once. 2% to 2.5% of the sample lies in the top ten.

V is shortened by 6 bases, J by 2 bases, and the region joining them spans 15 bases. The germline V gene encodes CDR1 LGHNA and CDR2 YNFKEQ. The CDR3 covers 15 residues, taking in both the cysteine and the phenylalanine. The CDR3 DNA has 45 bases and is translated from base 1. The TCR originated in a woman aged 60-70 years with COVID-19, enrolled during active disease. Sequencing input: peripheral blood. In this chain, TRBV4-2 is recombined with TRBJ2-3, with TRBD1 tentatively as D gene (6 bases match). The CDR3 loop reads CASSPSGETTDTQYF. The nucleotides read TGTGCCAGCAGTCCATCAGGGGAAACCACAGATACGCAGTATTTT.